Sequencing of this TCR beta chain was carried out in a study of T cell responses to AZD1222 COVID-19 vaccine. V was trimmed by 4 bases and J by 5 bases, leaving 14 bases between them. In germline, CDR1 is MNHNY, CDR2 SVGAGI (reference sequence). CDR3 length: 14 amino acids. Data came from immunoSEQ multiplex PCR; TCRdb stores just in-frame clones and leaves some out. Here the sample spans 95,000 to 120,000 clones, approximately 90% being singletons. This receptor was identified in an adult who received the AZD1222 COVID-19 vaccine. The sequences come from peripheral blood, collected 28 days after the second AZD1222 dose. This sequence joins TRBV6-6 and TRBJ1-1, with a tentative D call TRBD1 (5 bases). CDR3 sequence: CASSLTGQGTEAFF. The CDR3 nucleotides are TGTGCCAGCAGTTTAACAGGTCAGGGTACTGAAGCTTTCTTT.